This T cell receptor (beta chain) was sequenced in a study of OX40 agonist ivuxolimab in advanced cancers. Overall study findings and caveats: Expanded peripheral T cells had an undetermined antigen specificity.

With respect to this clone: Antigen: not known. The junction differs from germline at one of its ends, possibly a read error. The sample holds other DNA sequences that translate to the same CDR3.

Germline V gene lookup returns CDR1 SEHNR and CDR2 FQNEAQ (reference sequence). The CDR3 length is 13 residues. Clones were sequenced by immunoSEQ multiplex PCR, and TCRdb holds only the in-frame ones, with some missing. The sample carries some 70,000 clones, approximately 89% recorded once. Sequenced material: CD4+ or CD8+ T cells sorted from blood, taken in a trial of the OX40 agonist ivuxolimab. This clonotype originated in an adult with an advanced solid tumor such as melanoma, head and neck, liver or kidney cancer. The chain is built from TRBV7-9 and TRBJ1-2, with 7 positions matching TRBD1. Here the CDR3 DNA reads TGCGCCAGCAGCCCGGGACAGCGCTATGGCTACACCTTC. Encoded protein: CASSPGQRYGYTF.